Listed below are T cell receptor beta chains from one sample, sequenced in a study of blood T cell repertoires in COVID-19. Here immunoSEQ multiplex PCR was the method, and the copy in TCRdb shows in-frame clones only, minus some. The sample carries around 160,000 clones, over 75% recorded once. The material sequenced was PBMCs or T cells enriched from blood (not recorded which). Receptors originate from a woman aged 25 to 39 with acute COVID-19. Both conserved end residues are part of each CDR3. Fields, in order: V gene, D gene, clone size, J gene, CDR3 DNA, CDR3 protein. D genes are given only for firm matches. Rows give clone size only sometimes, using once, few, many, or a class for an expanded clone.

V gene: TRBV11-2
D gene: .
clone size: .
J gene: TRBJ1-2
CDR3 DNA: TGTGCCAGCAGCTTAGATCCCTTGGGTAGCCTGTACGGCTACACCTTC
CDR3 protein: CASSLDPLGSLYGYTF

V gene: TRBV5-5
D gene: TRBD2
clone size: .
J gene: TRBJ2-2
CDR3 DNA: TGTGCCAGCAGCTTGGTAGCGGGAGTTGGCGGGGAGCTGTTTTTT
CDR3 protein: CASSLVAGVGGELFF

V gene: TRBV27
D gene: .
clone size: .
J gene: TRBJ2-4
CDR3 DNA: TGTGCCAGCTTTACGGTCCTAGCCAAAAACATTCAGTACTTC
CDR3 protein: CASFTVLAKNIQYF

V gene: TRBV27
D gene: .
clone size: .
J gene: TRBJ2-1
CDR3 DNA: TGTGCCAGCAGTGCGGGGAGCTCCTACAATGAGCAGTTCTTC
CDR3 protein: CASSAGSSYNEQFF

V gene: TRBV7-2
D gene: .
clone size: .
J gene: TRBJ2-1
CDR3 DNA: TGTGCCAGCAGCTGGGGGGTCCTCACCTACAATGAGCAGTTCTTC
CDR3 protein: CASSWGVLTYNEQFF

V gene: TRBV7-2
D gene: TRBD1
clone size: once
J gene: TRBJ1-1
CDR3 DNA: TGTGCCAGCAGCCCTAGCCCGGGACAGGGAACAGCTTTCTTT
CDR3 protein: CASSPSPGQGTAFF

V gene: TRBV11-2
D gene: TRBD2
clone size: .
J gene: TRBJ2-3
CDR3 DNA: TGTGCCAGCAGCCATATCCCTAGTGCGGGAGCTGATACGCAGTATTTT
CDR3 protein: CASSHIPSAGADTQYF

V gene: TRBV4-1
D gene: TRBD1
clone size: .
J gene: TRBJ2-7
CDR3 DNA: TGCGCCAGCAGCCAAGGGCTTGGGACAGATTACGAGCAGTACTTC
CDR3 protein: CASSQGLGTDYEQYF

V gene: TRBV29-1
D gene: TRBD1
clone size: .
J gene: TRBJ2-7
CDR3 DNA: TGCAGCGCAGGGACAGGGGATTGGGTCGAGCAGTACTTC
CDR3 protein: CSAGTGDWVEQYF

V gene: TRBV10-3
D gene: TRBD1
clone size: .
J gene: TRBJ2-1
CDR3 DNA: TGTGCCATCAGTGCACCGGTTTCCGGGACAGGGTATGAGCAGTTCTTC
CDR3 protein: CAISAPVSGTGYEQFF

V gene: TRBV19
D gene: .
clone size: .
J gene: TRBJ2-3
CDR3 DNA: TGTGCCAGTAGCGTAGGCACAGATACGCAGTATTTT
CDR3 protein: CASSVGTDTQYF

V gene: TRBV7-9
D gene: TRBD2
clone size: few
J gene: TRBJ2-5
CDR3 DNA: TGTGCCAGCAGCTTAGCGGCAGGACTAGCGGGAGACTGGGAGACCCAGTACTTC
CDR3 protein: CASSLAAGLAGDWETQYF

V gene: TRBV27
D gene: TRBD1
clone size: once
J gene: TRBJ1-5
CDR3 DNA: TGTGCCAGCAGAACCACAGGGGCGCCCAGCAATCAGCCCCAGCATTTT
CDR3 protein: CASRTTGAPSNQPQHF

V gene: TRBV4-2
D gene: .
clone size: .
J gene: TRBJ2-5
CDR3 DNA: TGTGCCAGCAGCCCGAACGGGGGAGAGACCCAGTACTTC
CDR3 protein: CASSPNGGETQYF

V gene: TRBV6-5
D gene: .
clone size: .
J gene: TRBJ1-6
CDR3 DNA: TGTGCCAGCAGTTACGCGGGGGATGGTGGTTCACCCCTCCACTTT
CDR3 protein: CASSYAGDGGSPLHF

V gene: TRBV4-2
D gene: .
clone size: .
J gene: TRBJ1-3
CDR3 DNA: TGTGCCAGCAGCCAAGATTCTTATGGAAACACCATATATTTT
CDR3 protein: CASSQDSYGNTIYF

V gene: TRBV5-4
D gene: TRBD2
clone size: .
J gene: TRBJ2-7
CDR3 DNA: TGTGCCAGCATAATATTAGCGGGTGGAATGGTTGAGCAGTACTTC
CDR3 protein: CASIILAGGMVEQYF

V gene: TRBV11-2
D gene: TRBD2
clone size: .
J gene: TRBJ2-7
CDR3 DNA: TGTGCCAGCAGCTGGACTAGCGGGAGTTACGAGCAGTACTTC
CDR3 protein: CASSWTSGSYEQYF

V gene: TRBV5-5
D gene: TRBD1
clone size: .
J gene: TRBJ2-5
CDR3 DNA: TGTGCCAGCAGCCCCTGGACAGGCGAGGAGACCCAGTACTTC
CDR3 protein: CASSPWTGEETQYF

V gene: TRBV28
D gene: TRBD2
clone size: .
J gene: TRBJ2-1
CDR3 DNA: TGTGCCAGCAGGGGGGGACTATACAATGAGCAGTTCTTC
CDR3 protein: CASRGGLYNEQFF

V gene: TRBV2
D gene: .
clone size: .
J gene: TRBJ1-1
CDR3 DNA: TGTGCCAGCAGTATAGGGCAGGCGCTGGGGACAACCCCTTTCTTT
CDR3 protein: CASSIGQALGTTPFF

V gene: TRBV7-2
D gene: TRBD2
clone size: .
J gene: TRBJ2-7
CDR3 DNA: TGTGCCAGCAGCTTAGCTTTAGCGGGGGGTTCCTACGAGCAGTACTTC
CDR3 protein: CASSLALAGGSYEQYF

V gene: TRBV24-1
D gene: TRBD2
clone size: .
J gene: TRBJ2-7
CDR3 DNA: TGTGCCACCAGTAGCGGGGGTTCCTACGAGCAGTACTTC
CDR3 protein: CATSSGGSYEQYF

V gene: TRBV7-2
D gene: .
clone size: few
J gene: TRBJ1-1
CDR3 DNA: TGTGCCAGCAGCTTGATGAACAGTTTGGGCACTGAAGCTTTCTTT
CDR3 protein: CASSLMNSLGTEAFF

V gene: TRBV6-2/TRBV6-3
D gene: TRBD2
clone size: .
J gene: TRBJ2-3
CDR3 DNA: TGTGCCAGCAGTTTGGGCGGAGCGGGAAGCGGTACGCAGTATTTT
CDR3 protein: CASSLGGAGSGTQYF

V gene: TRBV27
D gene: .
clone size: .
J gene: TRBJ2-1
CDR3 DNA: TGTGCCAGCAGTGCGTACAGATCCTACAATGAGCAGTTCTTC
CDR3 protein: CASSAYRSYNEQFF

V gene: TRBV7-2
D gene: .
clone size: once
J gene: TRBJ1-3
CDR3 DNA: TGTGCCAGCAGCTTAGGTGGCCGTGGAAACACCATATATTTT
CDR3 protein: CASSLGGRGNTIYF

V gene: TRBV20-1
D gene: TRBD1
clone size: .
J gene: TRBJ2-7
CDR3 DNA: TGCAGTGTAGGACAGGGGTACGAGCAGTACTTC
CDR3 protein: CSVGQGYEQYF

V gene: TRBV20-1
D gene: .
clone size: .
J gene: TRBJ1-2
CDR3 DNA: TGCAGTGCTAGTGACCCTGGGCCGACATATGGCTACACCTTC
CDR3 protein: CSASDPGPTYGYTF

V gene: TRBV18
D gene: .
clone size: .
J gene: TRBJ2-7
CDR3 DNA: TGTGCCAGCTCACCCGGACGGGAAGTGTTTGAGCAGTACTTC
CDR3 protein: CASSPGREVFEQYF

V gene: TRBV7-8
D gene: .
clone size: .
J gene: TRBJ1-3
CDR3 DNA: TGTGCCAGCAGCATGACCGGGACATCAGGAAACACCATATATTTT
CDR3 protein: CASSMTGTSGNTIYF

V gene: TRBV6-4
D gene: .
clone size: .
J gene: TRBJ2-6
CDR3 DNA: TGTGCCAGCGGACCGGACAGCTCTGGGGCCAACGTCCTGACTTTC
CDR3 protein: CASGPDSSGANVLTF

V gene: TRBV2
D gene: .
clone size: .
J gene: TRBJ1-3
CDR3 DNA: TGTGCCAGCACCCCCGGAGGTAGCTCTGGAAACACCATATATTTT
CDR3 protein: CASTPGGSSGNTIYF

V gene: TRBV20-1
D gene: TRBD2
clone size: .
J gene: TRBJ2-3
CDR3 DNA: TGCAGTGTTAGTCTAGCGGGAGTTCTGACAGATACGCAGTATTTT
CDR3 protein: CSVSLAGVLTDTQYF

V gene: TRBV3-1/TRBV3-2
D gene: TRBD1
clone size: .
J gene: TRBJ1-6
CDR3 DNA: TGTGCCAGCAGCCAAGGGGACAGATATAATTCACCCCTCCACTTT
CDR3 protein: CASSQGDRYNSPLHF

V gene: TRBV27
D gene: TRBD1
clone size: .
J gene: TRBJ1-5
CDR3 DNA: TGTGCCAGCATGGGACAGGACGGCAATCAGCCCCAGCATTTT
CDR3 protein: CASMGQDGNQPQHF

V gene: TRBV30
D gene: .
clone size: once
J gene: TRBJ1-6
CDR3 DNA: TGTGCCTGGAGTGTATCGGGACCCCTCCACTTT
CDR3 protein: CAWSVSGPLHF

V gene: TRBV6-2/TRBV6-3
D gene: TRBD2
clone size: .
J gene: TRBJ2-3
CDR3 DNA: TGTGCCAGCAGTTACGGGACTAGCGGAAACACAGATACGCAGTATTTT
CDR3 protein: CASSYGTSGNTDTQYF

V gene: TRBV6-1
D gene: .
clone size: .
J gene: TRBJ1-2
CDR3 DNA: TGTGCCAGCAGTGAAGGTAGCCGAGGTTATGGCTACACCTTC
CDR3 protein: CASSEGSRGYGYTF

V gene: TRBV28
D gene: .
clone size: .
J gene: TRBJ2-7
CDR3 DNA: TGTGCCAGCAGTTTACCCGGGACACAACGCTCCTACGAGCAGTACTTC
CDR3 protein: CASSLPGTQRSYEQYF

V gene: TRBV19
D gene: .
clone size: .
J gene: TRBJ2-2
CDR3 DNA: TGTGGGACAGAGAACACCGGGGAGCTGTTTTTT
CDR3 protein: CGTENTGELFF

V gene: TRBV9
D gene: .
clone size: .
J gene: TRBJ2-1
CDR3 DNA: TGTGCCAGCAGCGACCGAGATGAGCAGTTCTTC
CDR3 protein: CASSDRDEQFF

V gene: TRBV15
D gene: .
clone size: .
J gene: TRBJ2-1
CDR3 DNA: TGTGCCACCAGCAGAGACGCCAGCGGGTACAATGAGCAGTTCTTC
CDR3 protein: CATSRDASGYNEQFF

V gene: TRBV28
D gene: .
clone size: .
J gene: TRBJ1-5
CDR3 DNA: TGTGCCAGCAGTTTACCCGTGGGGGACTTTTCGCCCCAGCATTTT
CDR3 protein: CASSLPVGDFSPQHF

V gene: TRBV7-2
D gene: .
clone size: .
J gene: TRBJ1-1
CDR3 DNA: TGTGCCAGCAGCTTAGCGATGACGACAACTGCTTTCTTT
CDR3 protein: CASSLAMTTTAFF

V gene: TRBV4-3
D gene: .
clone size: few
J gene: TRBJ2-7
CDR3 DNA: TGCGCCAGCAGCCAAGAGGAGGGAGCGGCTTACGAGCAGTACTTC
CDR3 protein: CASSQEEGAAYEQYF

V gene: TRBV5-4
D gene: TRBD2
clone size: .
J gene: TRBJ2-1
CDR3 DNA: TGTGCCAGCAGCCGACTAGCGGCTACCAATGAGCAGTTCTTC
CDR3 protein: CASSRLAATNEQFF

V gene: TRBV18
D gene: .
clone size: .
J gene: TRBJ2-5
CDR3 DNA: TGTGCCAGCTCACTAGGGGGACACGGAAAAGAGACCCAGTACTTC
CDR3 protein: CASSLGGHGKETQYF

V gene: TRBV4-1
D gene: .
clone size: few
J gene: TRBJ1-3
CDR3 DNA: TGCGCCAGCAGCCGACCCGGGAGGTCTGGAAACACCATATATTTT
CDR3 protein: CASSRPGRSGNTIYF

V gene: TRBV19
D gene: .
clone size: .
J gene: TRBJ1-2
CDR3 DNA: TGTGCCAGTAGTATAGATTTAGAATATGGCTACACCTTC
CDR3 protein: CASSIDLEYGYTF

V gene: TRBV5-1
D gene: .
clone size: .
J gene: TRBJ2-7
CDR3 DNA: TGCGCCAGCAGCTTGGGGCAGGGGGGCGACGAGCAGTACTTC
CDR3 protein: CASSLGQGGDEQYF

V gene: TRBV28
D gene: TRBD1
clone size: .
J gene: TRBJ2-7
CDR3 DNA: TGTGCCAGCAGTTCGGCAGCGACCGGGACAGGGAGCCGCGAGCAGTACTTC
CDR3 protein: CASSSAATGTGSREQYF

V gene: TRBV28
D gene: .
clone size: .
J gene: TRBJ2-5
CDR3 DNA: TGTGCCAGCAGTGGAAGGACAGTACAAGAGACCCAGTACTTC
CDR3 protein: CASSGRTVQETQYF

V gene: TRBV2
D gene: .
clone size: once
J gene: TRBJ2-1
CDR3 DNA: TGTGCCAGCAGACAAACCACGGGTGAGCAGTTCTTC
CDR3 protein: CASRQTTGEQFF

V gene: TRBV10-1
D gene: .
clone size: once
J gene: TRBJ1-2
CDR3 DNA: TGCGCCAGCAGGCCTCTTAGACCGGGAGAGGATGGCTACACCTTC
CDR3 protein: CASRPLRPGEDGYTF

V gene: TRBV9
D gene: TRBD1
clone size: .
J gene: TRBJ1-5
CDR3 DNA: TGTGCCAGCAGCGTAGCAGGACAGGGGGGGCCCCAGCATTTT
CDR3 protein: CASSVAGQGGPQHF

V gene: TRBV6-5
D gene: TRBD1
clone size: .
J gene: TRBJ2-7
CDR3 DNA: TGTGCCAGCAGTTACAGGGGACAGGGCTACGAGCAGTACTTC
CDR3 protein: CASSYRGQGYEQYF